This T cell receptor beta chain was found in a study of blood T cell repertoires in COVID-19. Background on the study: Sources were T cells, B-cell-depleted T cells, or PBMCs; the material itself was cDNA or gDNA.

V shed 5 bases, J shed 0 bases, and the junction held 6 bases outside the gene matches. CDR1 is KGHDR, CDR2 SFDVKD, per germline. The CDR3 length is 15 residues. TCRdb keeps only in-frame clones here, not all; method: immunoSEQ multiplex PCR. The sample has more than 200,000 clones, 88% seen once. The rearrangement joins TRBV24-1 to TRBJ2-7; the match to TRBD2 covers 7 bases. The sequenced sample consisted of peripheral blood. This clonotype originated in a human donor in a cohort sampled during active COVID-19. DNA for the CDR3: TGTGCCACCAGTGCTAGCGGCCTAAGCTCCTACGAGCAGTACTTC. This codes for CATSASGLSSYEQYF.